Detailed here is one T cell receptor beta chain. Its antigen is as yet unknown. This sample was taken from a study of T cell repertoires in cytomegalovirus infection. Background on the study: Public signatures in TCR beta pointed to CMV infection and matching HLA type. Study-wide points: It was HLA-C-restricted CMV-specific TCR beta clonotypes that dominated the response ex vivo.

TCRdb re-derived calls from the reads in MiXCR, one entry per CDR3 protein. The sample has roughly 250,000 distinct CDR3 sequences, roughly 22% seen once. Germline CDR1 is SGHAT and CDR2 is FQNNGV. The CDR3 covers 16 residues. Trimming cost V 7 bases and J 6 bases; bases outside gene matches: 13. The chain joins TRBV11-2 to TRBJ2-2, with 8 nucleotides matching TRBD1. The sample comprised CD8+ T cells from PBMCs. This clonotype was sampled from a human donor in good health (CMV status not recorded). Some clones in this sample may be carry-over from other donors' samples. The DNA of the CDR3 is TGTGCCAGCACCTTTTATCAGGGGGCGCGTTCCGGGGAGCTGTTTTTT. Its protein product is CASTFYQGARSGELFF.